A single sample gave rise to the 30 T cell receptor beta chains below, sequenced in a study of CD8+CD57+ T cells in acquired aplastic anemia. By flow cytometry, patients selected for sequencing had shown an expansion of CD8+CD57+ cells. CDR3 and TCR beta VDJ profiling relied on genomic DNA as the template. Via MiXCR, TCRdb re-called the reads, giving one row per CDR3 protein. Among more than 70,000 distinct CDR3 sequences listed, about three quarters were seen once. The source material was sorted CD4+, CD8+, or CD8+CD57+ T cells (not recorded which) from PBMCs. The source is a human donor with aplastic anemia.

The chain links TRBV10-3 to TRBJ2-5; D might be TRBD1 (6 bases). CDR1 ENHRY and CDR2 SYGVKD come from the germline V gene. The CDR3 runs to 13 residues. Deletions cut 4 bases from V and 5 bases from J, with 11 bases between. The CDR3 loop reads CAISGTGSETQYF. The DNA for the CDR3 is TGTGCCATCAGTGGCACAGGGTCGGAGACCCAGTACTTC.

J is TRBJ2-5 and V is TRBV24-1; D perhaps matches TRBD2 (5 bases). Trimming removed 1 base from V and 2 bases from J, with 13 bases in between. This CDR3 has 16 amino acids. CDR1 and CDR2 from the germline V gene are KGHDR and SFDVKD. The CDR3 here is CATSDFYTREQETQYF. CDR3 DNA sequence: TGTGCCACCAGTGATTTCTACACGAGGGAGCAAGAGACCCAGTACTTC.

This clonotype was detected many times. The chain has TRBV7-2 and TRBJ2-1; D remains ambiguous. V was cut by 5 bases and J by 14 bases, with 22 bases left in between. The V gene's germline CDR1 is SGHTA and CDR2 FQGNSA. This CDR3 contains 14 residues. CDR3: CASSQSAVFLLEFF. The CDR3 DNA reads TGTGCCAGCAGCCAGTCGGCCGTCTTCCTCCTGGAGTTCTTC.

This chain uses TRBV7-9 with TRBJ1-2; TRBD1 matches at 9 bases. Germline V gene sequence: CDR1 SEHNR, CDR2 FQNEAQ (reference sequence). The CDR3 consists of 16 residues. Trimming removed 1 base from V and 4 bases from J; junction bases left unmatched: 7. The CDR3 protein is CASSLEHRDRAYGYTF. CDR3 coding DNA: TGTGCCAGCAGCTTAGAACACCGGGACAGGGCCTATGGCTACACCTTC.

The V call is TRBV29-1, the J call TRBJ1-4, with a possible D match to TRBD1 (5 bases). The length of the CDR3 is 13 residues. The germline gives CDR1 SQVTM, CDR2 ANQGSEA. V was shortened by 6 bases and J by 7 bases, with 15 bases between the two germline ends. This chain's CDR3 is CSVGPQSGEKLFF. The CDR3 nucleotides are TGCAGCGTGGGACCCCAGTCTGGTGAAAAACTGTTTTTT.

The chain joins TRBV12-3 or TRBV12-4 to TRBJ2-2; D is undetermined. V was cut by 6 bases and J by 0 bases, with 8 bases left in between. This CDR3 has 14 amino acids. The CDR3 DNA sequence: TGTGCCAGCAGCCAAACCACGAACACCGGGGAGCTGTTTTTT. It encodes CASSQTTNTGELFF.

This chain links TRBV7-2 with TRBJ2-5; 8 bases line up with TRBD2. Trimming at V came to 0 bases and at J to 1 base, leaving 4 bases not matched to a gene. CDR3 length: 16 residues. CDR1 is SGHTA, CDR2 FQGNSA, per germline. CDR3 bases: TGTGCCAGCAGCTTAGCGAGTGCGGGAGGCCAAGAGACCCAGTACTTC. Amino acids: CASSLASAGGQETQYF.

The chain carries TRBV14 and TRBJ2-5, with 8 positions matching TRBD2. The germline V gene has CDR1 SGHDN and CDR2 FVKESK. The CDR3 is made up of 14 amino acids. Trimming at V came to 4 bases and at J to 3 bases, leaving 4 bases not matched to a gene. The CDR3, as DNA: TGTGCCAGCAGCCTCCTACTAGCGGAAGAGACCCAGTACTTC. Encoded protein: CASSLLLAEETQYF.

Written as DNA, the CDR3 is TGCGCCAGCAGCTTGGCGGGGCAGGATGAAGCTTTCTTT. Translating it yields CASSLAGQDEAFF. The chain has TRBV5-1 and TRBJ1-1; possibly TRBD1 for D (5 bases). This CDR3 has 13 amino acids. V was trimmed by 0 bases and J by 7 bases, leaving 10 bases between them. Per germline, CDR1 SGHRS and CDR2 YFSETQ.

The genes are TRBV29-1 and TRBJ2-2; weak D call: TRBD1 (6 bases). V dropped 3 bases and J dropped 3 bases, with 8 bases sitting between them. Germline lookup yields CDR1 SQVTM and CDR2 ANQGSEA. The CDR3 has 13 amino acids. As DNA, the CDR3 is TGCAGCGTTGATACAGGGTACACCGGGGAGCTGTTTTTT. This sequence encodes CSVDTGYTGELFF.

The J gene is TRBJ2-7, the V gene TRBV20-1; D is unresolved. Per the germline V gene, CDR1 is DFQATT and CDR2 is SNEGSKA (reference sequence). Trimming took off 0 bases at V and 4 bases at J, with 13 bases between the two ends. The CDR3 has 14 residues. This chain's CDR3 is CSARDPATQYEQYF. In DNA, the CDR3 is TGCAGTGCTAGAGATCCAGCGACTCAGTACGAGCAGTACTTC.

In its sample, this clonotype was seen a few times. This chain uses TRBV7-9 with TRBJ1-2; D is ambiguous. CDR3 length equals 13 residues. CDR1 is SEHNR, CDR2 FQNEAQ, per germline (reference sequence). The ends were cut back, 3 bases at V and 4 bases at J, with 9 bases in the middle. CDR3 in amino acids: CASSFGGSYGYTF. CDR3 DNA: TGTGCCAGCAGCTTTGGTGGGAGCTATGGCTACACCTTC.

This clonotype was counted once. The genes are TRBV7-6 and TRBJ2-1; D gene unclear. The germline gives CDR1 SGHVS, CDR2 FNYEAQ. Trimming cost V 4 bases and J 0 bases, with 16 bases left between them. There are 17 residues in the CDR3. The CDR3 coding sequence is TGTGCCAGCAGCTCCGGTTACGAGCTGGACTCCTACAATGAGCAGTTCTTC. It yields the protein CASSSGYELDSYNEQFF.

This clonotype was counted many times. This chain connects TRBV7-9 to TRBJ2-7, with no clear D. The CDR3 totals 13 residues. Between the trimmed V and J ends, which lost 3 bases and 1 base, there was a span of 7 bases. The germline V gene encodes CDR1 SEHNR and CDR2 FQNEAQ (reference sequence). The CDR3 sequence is CASSFLESYEQYF. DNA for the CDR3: TGTGCCAGCAGCTTCCTAGAGTCCTACGAGCAGTACTTC.

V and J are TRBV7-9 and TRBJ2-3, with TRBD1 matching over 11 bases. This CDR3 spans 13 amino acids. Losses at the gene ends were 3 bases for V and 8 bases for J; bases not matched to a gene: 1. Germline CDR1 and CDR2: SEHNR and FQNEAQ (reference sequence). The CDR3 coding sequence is TGTGCCAGCAGCTTTGGGACAGGGGGTACGCAGTATTTT. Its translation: CASSFGTGGTQYF.

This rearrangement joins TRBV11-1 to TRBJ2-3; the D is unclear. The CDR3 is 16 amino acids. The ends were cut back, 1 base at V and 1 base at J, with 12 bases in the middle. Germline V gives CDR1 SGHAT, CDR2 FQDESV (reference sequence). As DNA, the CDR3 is TGTGCCAGCAGCTTAGACCGACTCTCCCGCACAGATACGCAGTATTTT. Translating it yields CASSLDRLSRTDTQYF. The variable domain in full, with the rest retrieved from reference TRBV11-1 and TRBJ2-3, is EAEVAQSPRYKITEKSQAVAFWCDPISGHATLYWYRQILGQGPELLVQFQDESVVDDSQLPKDRFSAERLKGVDSTLKIQPAELGDSAMYLCASSLDRLSRTDTQYFGPGTRLTVL.

The CDR3 sequence: CASTQGTTDTQYF. In nucleotides, the CDR3 is TGTGCCAGTACCCAGGGGACCACAGATACGCAGTATTTT. The gene calls are TRBV19 and TRBJ2-3; a possible D gene is TRBD1 (6 bases). Germline CDR1 reads LNHDA; CDR2 reads SQIVND (reference sequence). The CDR3 consists of 13 residues. The V and J ends lost 7 bases and 2 bases respectively, with 10 bases between them.

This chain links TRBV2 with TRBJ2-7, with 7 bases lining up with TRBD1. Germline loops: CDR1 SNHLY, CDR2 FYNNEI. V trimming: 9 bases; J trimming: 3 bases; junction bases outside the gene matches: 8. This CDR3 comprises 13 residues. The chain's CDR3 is CARRDSSDYEQYF. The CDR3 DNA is TGTGCCAGACGGGACAGCTCGGACTACGAGCAGTACTTC.

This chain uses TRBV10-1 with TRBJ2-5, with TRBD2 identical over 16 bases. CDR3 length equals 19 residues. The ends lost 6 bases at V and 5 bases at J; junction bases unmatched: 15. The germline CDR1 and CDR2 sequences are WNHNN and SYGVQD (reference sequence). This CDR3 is CASSGQGTSGRGVRETQYF. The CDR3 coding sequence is TGCGCCAGCAGCGGCCAGGGGACTAGCGGGAGGGGGGTTCGGGAGACCCAGTACTTC.

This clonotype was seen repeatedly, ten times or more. The CDR3 nucleotides are TGTGCCAGCAGGGTAACAGGGGATAGCAATCAGCCCCAGCATTTT. The encoded protein is CASRVTGDSNQPQHF. The rearrangement uses TRBV6-1 and TRBJ1-5; 7 positions match TRBD1. The CDR3 has 15 amino acids. The V gene's germline CDR1 is MNHNS and CDR2 SASEGT. The ends lost 6 bases at V and 0 bases at J; junction bases unmatched: 5.

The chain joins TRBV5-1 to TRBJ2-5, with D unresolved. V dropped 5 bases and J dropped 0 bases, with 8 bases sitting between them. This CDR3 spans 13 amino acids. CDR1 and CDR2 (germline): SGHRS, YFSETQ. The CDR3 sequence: CASRSANQETQYF. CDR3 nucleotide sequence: TGCGCCAGCAGATCTGCGAACCAAGAGACCCAGTACTTC.

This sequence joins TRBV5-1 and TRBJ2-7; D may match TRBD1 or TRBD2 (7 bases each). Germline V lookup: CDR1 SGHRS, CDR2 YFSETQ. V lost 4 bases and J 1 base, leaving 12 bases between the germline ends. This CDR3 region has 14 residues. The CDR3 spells CASSGGGQSYEQYF. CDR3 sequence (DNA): TGCGCCAGCAGCGGCGGGGGACAGTCCTACGAGCAGTACTTC.

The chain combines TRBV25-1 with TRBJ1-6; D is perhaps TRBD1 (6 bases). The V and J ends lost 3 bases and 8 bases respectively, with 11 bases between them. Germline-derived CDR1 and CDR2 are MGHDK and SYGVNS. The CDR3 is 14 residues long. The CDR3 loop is CASSDQGFYSPLHF. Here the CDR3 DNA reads TGTGCCAGCAGTGACCAGGGGTTTTATTCACCCCTCCACTTT.

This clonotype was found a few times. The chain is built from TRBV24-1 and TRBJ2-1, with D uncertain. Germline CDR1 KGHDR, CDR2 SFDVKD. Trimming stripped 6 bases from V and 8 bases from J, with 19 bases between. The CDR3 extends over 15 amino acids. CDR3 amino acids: CATSYQTLTADEQFF. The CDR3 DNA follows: TGTGCCACCAGTTACCAAACACTAACGGCGGATGAGCAGTTCTTC.

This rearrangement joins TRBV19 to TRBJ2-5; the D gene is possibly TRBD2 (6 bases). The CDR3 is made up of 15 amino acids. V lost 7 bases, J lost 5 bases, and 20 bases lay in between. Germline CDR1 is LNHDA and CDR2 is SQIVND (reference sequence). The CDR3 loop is CASTTFGGADETQYF. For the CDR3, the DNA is TGTGCCAGTACCACATTCGGAGGGGCGGATGAGACCCAGTACTTC. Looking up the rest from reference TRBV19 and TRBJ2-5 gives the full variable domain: DGGITQSPKYLFRKEGQNVTLSCEQNLNHDAMYWYRQDPGQGLRLIYYSQIVNDFQKGDIAEGYSVSREKKESFPLTVTSAQKNPTAFYLCASTTFGGADETQYFGPGTRLLVL.

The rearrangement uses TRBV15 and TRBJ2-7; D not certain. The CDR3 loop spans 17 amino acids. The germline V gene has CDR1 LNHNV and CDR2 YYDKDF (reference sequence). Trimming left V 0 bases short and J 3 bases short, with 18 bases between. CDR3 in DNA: TGTGCCACCAGCAGAGATAGGTCTGGCGGACGGATCTACGAGCAGTACTTC. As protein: CATSRDRSGGRIYEQYF.

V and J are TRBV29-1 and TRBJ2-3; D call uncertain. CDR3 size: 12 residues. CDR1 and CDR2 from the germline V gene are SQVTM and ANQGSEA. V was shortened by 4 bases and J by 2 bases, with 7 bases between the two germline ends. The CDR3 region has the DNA TGCAGCGTTGTCTATCCCACAGATACGCAGTATTTT. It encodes CSVVYPTDTQYF.

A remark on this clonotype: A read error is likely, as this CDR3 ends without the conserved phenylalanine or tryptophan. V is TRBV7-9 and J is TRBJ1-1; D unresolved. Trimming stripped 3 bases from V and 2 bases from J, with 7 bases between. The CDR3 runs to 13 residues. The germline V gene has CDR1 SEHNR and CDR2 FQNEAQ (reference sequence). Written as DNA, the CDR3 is TGTGCCAGCAGCTTGACCGGTAACACTGAAGCTTTCCTT. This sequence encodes CASSLTGNTEAFL.

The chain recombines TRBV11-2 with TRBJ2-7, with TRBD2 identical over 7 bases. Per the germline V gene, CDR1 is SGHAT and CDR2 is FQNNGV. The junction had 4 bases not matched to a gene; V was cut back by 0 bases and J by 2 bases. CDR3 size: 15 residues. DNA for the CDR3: TGTGCCAGCAGCTTAGAGGGCGGGGGAGCCTACGAGCAGTACTTC. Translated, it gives CASSLEGGGAYEQYF. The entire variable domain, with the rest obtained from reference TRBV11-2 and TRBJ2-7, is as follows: EAGVAQSPRYKIIEKRQSVAFWCNPISGHATLYWYQQILGQGPKLLIQFQNNGVVDDSQLPKDRFSAERLKGVDSTLKIQPAKLEDSAVYLCASSLEGGGAYEQYFGPGTRLTVT.

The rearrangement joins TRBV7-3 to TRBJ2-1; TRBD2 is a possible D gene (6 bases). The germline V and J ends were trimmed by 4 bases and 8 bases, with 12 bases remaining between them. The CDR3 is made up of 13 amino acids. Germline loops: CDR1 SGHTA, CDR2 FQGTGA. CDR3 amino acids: CASSYLGGDEQFF. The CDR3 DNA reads TGTGCCAGCAGCTATCTGGGGGGTGATGAGCAGTTCTTC.